The source of this T cell receptor (beta chain) is a study of T cells in Graves' hyperthyroidism and ophthalmopathy. It was RNA transcripts that yielded the amplified TCR beta CDR3 regions. TCR CDR3 regions were first amplified by RT-PCR with HTBI primers. Via MiXCR, TCRdb re-called the multiplex PCR reads, giving one row per CDR3 protein. The data contain roughly 180,000 distinct CDR3 sequences, 9.4% of them singletons. V was trimmed by 5 bases and J by 7 bases, leaving 14 bases between them. The CDR3 extends over 13 amino acids. The V gene's germline CDR1 is SEHNR and CDR2 FQNEAQ (reference sequence).

The chain employs TRBV7-9 and TRBJ1-2; no firm D call. Material: blood. The TCR originated in a woman younger than 30 with Graves' hyperthyroidism that later progressed to Graves' ophthalmopathy. DNA of the CDR3: TGTGCCAGCAGCCCTGGTTCGGGGTTTGGCTACACCTTC. It specifies CASSPGSGFGYTF. Looking up the rest from reference TRBV7-9 and TRBJ1-2 gives the full variable domain: DTGVSQNPRHKITKRGQNVTFRCDPISEHNRLYWYRQTLGQGPEFLTYFQNEAQLEKSRLLSDRFSAERPKGSFSTLEIQRTEQGDSAMYLCASSPGSGFGYTFGSGTRLTVV.